This TCR beta chain appears in the sequencing data of a study of identical twins. Trimming took off 0 bases at V and 4 bases at J, with 10 bases between the two ends. The CDR3 length is 15 residues. Germline V lookup: CDR1 SGHTA, CDR2 FQGNSA. TCRdb re-called the 5' RACE reads with MiXCR, one entry per CDR3 protein. The sample has about 260,000 distinct CDR3 sequences, approximately 7% seen once. This clonotype showed up just a few times. These same data were also listed under a study on yellow fever vaccine responses in identical twins.

The receptor's source is a woman between 18 and 30 years old in good health. Sample: memory (CD45RO+) T cells sorted from blood. The rearrangement joins TRBV7-2 to TRBJ2-1; possibly TRBD2 for D (5 bases). CDR3: CASSLASGQYNEQFF. CDR3 nucleotide sequence: TGTGCCAGCAGCTTAGCCAGCGGCCAATACAATGAGCAGTTCTTC.